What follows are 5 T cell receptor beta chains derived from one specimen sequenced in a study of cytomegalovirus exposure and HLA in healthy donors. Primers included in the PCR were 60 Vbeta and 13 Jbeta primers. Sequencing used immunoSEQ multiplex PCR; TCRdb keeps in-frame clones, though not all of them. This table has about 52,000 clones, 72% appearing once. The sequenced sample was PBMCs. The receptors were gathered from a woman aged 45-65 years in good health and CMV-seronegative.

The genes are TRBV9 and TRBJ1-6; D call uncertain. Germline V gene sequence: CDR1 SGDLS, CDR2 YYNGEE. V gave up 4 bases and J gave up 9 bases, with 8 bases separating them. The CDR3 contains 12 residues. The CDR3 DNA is TGTGCCAGCAGCCCTGGCGGTTCACCCCTCCACTTT. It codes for CASSPGGSPLHF.

The CDR3 loop is CASSYERRTEAFF. CDR3 DNA: TGCGCCAGCAGCTACGAGAGGAGGACTGAAGCTTTCTTT. The chain has TRBV5-1 and TRBJ1-1; D is undetermined. The length of the CDR3 is 13 residues. Per the germline V gene, CDR1 is SGHRS and CDR2 is YFSETQ. V dropped 3 bases and J dropped 5 bases, with 11 bases sitting between them.

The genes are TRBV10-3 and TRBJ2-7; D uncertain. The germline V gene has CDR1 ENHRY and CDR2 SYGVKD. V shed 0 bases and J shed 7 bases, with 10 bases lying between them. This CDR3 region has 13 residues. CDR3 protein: CAISESTTQEQYF. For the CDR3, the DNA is TGTGCCATCAGTGAGTCGACGACACAAGAGCAGTACTTC.

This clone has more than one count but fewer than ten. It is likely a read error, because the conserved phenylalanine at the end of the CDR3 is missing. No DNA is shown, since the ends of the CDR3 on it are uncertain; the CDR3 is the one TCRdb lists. The CDR3 region is CASSLLAGMVGRGEALV. The chain combines TRBV7-2 with TRBJ1-1; the table assigns TRBD1, which was not confirmed against the DNA. Germline V gene sequence: CDR1 SGHTA, CDR2 FQGNSA. The CDR3 numbers 17 amino acids, ends counted.

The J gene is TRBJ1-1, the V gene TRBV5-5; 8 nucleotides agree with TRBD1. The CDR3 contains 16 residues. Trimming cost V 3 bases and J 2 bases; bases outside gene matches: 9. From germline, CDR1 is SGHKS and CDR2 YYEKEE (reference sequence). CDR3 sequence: CASSSMTGAGNTEAFF. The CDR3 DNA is TGTGCCAGCAGCTCAATGACAGGGGCGGGCAACACTGAAGCTTTCTTT.